Following are 18 T cell receptor beta chains from one sample sequenced in a study of shared clonotypes between healthy human individuals. TCRdb keeps only in-frame clones here, not all; method: immunoSEQ multiplex PCR. The profile shows roughly 410,000 clones, about 96% of them singletons. Source material: memory CD8+ T cells sorted from blood. Subset meaning: CD45RO+ cells pooled with CCR7-negative TemRA cells. These receptors originate from a man aged 25 to 45 in good health.

V and J are TRBV7-9 and TRBJ2-1; tentatively, D is TRBD2 (7 bases). CDR3 length: 15 residues. Germline CDR1 reads SEHNR; CDR2 reads FQNEAQ (reference sequence). The germline V and J ends were trimmed by 1 base and 7 bases, with 14 bases remaining between them. CDR3 coding DNA: TGTGCCAGCAGCTTAGAAGGCGGGGGCATGAATGAGCAGTTCTTC. This sequence encodes CASSLEGGGMNEQFF.

The V call is TRBV10-2, the J call TRBJ2-7; no clear D gene. The V and J ends lost 4 bases and 0 bases respectively, with 7 bases between them. The germline gives CDR1 WSHSY, CDR2 SAAADI. The CDR3 totals 13 residues. CDR3 residues: CASSGGDSYEQYF. The DNA of the CDR3 is TGCGCCAGCAGTGGCGGCGACTCCTACGAGCAGTACTTC.

The J gene is TRBJ2-2, the V gene TRBV4-1; D is possibly TRBD2 (6 bases). V lost 4 bases and J 2 bases, leaving 11 bases between the germline ends. The CDR3 spans 15 residues. Germline V CDR1 and CDR2: MGHRA, YSYEKL. CDR3 nucleotides: TGCGCCAGCAGCCGGACGGGACTCAACACCGGGGAGCTGTTTTTT. Encoded protein: CASSRTGLNTGELFF.

V is TRBV28 and J is TRBJ1-2; 8 positions agree with TRBD1. Germline V CDR1 and CDR2: MDHEN, SYDVKM. The CDR3 is made up of 14 amino acids. The chain's CDR3 is CAARAGGPNYGYTF. CDR3 nucleotide sequence: TGTGCGGCCAGGGCAGGGGGCCCTAACTATGGCTACACCTTC.

This clone has a single count. The chain employs TRBV9 and TRBJ2-4, with unresolved D. CDR1 and CDR2 (germline): SGDLS, YYNGEE. The CDR3 is 15 amino acids. Trimming cost V 0 bases and J 8 bases, with 15 bases left between them. The CDR3 region is CASSVDLGQAYIQYF. CDR3 DNA sequence: TGTGCCAGCAGCGTAGATCTAGGGCAGGCTTACATTCAGTACTTC.

This rearrangement joins TRBV19 to TRBJ1-1; weak D call: TRBD1 (5 bases). CDR1 is LNHDA and CDR2 is SQIVND in the germline V gene (reference sequence). Trimming removed 7 bases at V and 11 bases at J, with 17 bases between. The CDR3 extends over 12 amino acids. CDR3: CASTASYEGAFF. CDR3 nucleotides: TGTGCCAGTACGGCAAGTTATGAGGGGGCTTTCTTT. Full variable domain (remainder filled in from reference TRBV19 and TRBJ1-1): DGGITQSPKYLFRKEGQNVTLSCEQNLNHDAMYWYRQDPGQGLRLIYYSQIVNDFQKGDIAEGYSVSREKKESFPLTVTSAQKNPTAFYLCASTASYEGAFFGQGTRLTVV.

The rearrangement links TRBV6-1 to TRBJ2-2; tentatively, D is TRBD1 (5 bases). The CDR3 sequence is 14 residues long. CDR1 is MNHNS, CDR2 SASEGT, per germline. The V end was cut by 8 bases, the J end by 1 base, with 11 bases between. CDR3 bases: TGTGCCAGCCCGCTGGGGCAGAACACCGGGGAGCTGTTTTTT. Encoded protein: CASPLGQNTGELFF.

The table lists this clone with a count of one. The rearrangement uses TRBV25-1 and TRBJ2-5; 8 positions match TRBD2. Trimming took 4 bases from V and 6 from J; bases not matched to a gene: 4. The CDR3 consists of 13 residues. CDR1 is MGHDK, CDR2 SYGVNS, per germline. The CDR3 sequence is CASSVSGGKTQYF. Written as DNA, the CDR3 is TGTGCCAGCAGTGTCTCGGGAGGGAAGACCCAGTACTTC.

As concerns this clone: In the same sample, other DNA sequences code for this CDR3. The chain couples TRBV7-2 to TRBJ2-7; D not resolved. Germline loops: CDR1 SGHTA, CDR2 FQGNSA. The CDR3 has 11 residues. The V end was cut by 0 bases, the J end by 6 bases, with 3 bases between. DNA for the CDR3: TGTGCCAGCAGCTTAGCGGGCGAGCAGTACTTC. Protein sequence: CASSLAGEQYF.

As for this clone: This CDR3 is also generated by other DNA sequences in the sample. The rearrangement uses TRBV28 and TRBJ1-1; 7 bases are a match to TRBD1. The germline gives CDR1 MDHEN, CDR2 SYDVKM. This CDR3 spans 13 amino acids. V dropped 4 bases and J dropped 1; count of bases not matched to a gene: 0. CDR3 DNA sequence: TGTGCCAGCAGTTACAGGGGGAACACTGAAGCTTTCTTT. Translating it yields CASSYRGNTEAFF.

The rearrangement uses TRBV30 and TRBJ2-3; D remains ambiguous. CDR1 is GTSNPN and CDR2 is SVGIG in the germline V gene (reference sequence). V was pared by 4 bases and J by 1 base, with 9 bases between. The CDR3 has 13 residues. CDR3 sequence (DNA): TGTGCCTGGACGGCCCAGCGCACAGATACGCAGTATTTT. Its protein is CAWTAQRTDTQYF.

This chain connects TRBV28 to TRBJ2-7; maybe TRBD1 (6 bases). V dropped 3 bases and J dropped 12 bases, with 15 bases sitting between them. This CDR3 spans 12 amino acids. From germline, CDR1 is MDHEN and CDR2 SYDVKM. The CDR3: CASSLLRQVWYF. The CDR3 DNA reads TGTGCCAGCAGTTTGCTCCGACAGGTTTGGTACTTC. Combining the CDR3 with reference TRBV28 and TRBJ2-7 gives the whole variable domain DVKVTQSSRYLVKRTGEKVFLECVQDMDHENMFWYRQDPGLGLRLIYFSYDVKMKEKGDIPEGYSVSREKKERFSLILESASTNQTSMYLCASSLLRQVWYFGPGTRLTVT.

The chain carries TRBV6-5 and TRBJ2-5; D gene uncertain. CDR1 is MNHEY, CDR2 SVGAGI, per germline. Trimming cost V 2 bases and J 5 bases, with 9 bases left between them. This CDR3 contains 13 residues. The CDR3 DNA sequence: TGTGCCAGCAGTTACGCTTATTCCGAGACCCAGTACTTC. It translates to CASSYAYSETQYF.

This clone was detected only once. This chain links TRBV29-1 with TRBJ2-5, with 7 bases fitting TRBD1. The CDR3 spans 12 residues. Per germline, CDR1 SQVTM and CDR2 ANQGSEA. Unmatched junction bases numbered 3, after V lost 7 bases and J lost 1 base. This chain's CDR3 is CSGQGIQETQYF. DNA for the CDR3: TGCAGCGGACAGGGCATCCAAGAGACCCAGTACTTC.

The chain combines TRBV6-1 with TRBJ2-3, with D hard to call. The CDR3 is 13 amino acids. Per the germline V gene, CDR1 is MNHNS and CDR2 is SASEGT. V was shortened by 6 bases and J by 2 bases, with 9 bases between the two germline ends. CDR3 coding DNA: TGTGCCAGCAGACCGACGCACACAGATACGCAGTATTTT. It specifies CASRPTHTDTQYF.

The V gene is TRBV11-2, the J gene TRBJ2-7; D is perhaps TRBD2 (5 bases). The germline V and J ends were trimmed by 3 bases and 2 bases, with 14 bases remaining between them. CDR1 and CDR2 (germline): SGHAT, FQNNGV. CDR3 length: 15 amino acids. The CDR3 here is CASSLNGIKTYEQYF. CDR3 in DNA: TGTGCCAGCAGCTTGAACGGGATTAAGACCTACGAGCAGTACTTC.

The genes are TRBV6-5 and TRBJ2-7, with 9 bases identical to TRBD1. CDR3 length equals 15 residues. The junction had 5 bases not matched to a gene; V was cut back by 2 bases and J by 3 bases. Germline-derived CDR1 and CDR2 are MNHEY and SVGAGI. The CDR3 sequence: CASSYTKTGGYEQYF. Here the CDR3 DNA reads TGTGCCAGCAGTTACACCAAGACAGGGGGCTACGAGCAGTACTTC.

The chain combines TRBV5-1 with TRBJ2-1; D tentatively reads TRBD1 or TRBD2 (5 bases each). The CDR3 spans 17 residues. Deletions cut 4 bases from V and 3 bases from J, with 20 bases between. The germline V gene has CDR1 SGHRS and CDR2 YFSETQ. The CDR3 bases are TGCGCCAGCAGCCGACGTTCCGGGACGGCGGTCTACAATGAGCAGTTCTTC. The encoded protein is CASSRRSGTAVYNEQFF.